This T cell receptor beta chain was sequenced for a study of T cell responses to AZD1222 COVID-19 vaccine. Whole-study results and caveats: Spike-specific TCR repertoires showed rising breadth and depth after two AZD1222 doses. Vaccine-associated CD4 TCRs ranged over spike, dominating at 160-218 and 743-854.

Some clones are missing from TCRdb's copy, which holds only in-frame ones; the method was immunoSEQ multiplex PCR. The sample shows about 89,000 clones, 70% to 90% of them seen only once. The V gene's germline CDR1 is MGHRA and CDR2 YSYEKL. There are 14 residues in the CDR3. With 6 bases removed from V and 6 bases from J, the gap between germline ends came to 15 bases. As for this clone: Its specificity is not known.

Pooling covered second doses at about 4 or about 12 weeks. The sequences come from peripheral blood, collected 28 days after the second AZD1222 dose. This clonotype was sampled from an adult who received the AZD1222 COVID-19 vaccine. The V call is TRBV4-1, the J call TRBJ1-3, with D possibly TRBD1 on 5 matching bases. The CDR3 protein is CASRPGGNENTIYF. DNA for the CDR3: TGCGCCAGCAGACCCGGGGGGAACGAAAACACCATATATTTT.